The 9 T cell receptor beta chains presented below share a single source sample, sequenced in a study of shared clonotypes between healthy human individuals. Sequenced by immunoSEQ multiplex PCR; TCRdb stores in-frame clones only, minus some. The table lists 170,000 or so clones, 66% of them singletons, with about 9.4% in the top ten. The sequencing sample was made of memory CD4+ T cells sorted from blood. The subset here: CD45RA-negative fraction. The receptor set was obtained from a young man in good health.

The chain uses TRBV27 and TRBJ1-1, with D unclear. The CDR3 length is 17 residues. CDR1 and CDR2 (germline): MNHEY, SMNVEV (reference sequence). The V end was cut by 2 bases, the J end by 0 bases, with 16 bases between. CDR3 bases: TGTGCCAGCAGTTTAGACCCCCGGAGGACGGTGAACACTGAAGCTTTCTTT. This translates into CASSLDPRRTVNTEAFF.

The CDR3 loop is CASSRVGSGSINEQFF. CDR3 nucleotides: TGTGCCAGCAGCCGAGTGGGTAGCGGGAGTATCAATGAGCAGTTCTTC. The chain is built from TRBV4-2 and TRBJ2-1, with 9 nucleotides matching TRBD2. V gave up 4 bases and J gave up 6 bases; unmatched junction bases: 10. Germline V lookup: CDR1 LGHNA, CDR2 YNFKEQ. The CDR3 runs to 16 residues.

This clone was recorded once. The V and J genes are TRBV20-1 and TRBJ2-1; the D is unclear. The V and J ends lost 5 bases and 4 bases respectively, with 3 bases between them. CDR3 length: 10 amino acids. CDR1 is DFQATT and CDR2 is SNEGSKA in the germline V gene (reference sequence). The CDR3 coding sequence is TGCAGTGCTGCTTACAATGAGCAGTTCTTC. Its translation is CSAAYNEQFF.

J is TRBJ1-1 and V is TRBV10-3; 8 positions agree with TRBD1. From germline, CDR1 is ENHRY and CDR2 SYGVKD. The CDR3 has 16 residues. The V segment lost 1 base and the J segment 4 bases; nucleotides outside the gene matches: 8. CDR3 region: CAISEYGQGLSTEAFF. CDR3 sequence (DNA): TGTGCCATCAGTGAGTATGGACAGGGTTTATCCACTGAAGCTTTCTTT.

The chain recombines TRBV20-1 with TRBJ2-7; tentative D call: TRBD1 (6 bases). The CDR3 runs to 10 residues. Germline V lookup: CDR1 DFQATT, CDR2 SNEGSKA (reference sequence). The CDR3 here is CRAQGGEQYF. Written as DNA, the CDR3 is TGCAGGGCACAGGGCGGGGAGCAGTACTTC.

As for this clone: Other DNA sequences in this specimen translate into the identical CDR3. The CDR3 is CASSLAFFAGAPQETQYF. The CDR3 DNA sequence: TGCGCCAGCAGCTTGGCCTTTTTCGCGGGAGCACCCCAAGAGACCCAGTACTTC. The J gene is TRBJ2-5, the V gene TRBV5-1; 7 bases line up with TRBD2. This CDR3 contains 18 residues. The germline V gene has CDR1 SGHRS and CDR2 YFSETQ. The trim removed 0 bases at V and 1 base at J, leaving 12 bases unmatched.

The genes are TRBV27 and TRBJ2-5; D is unclear. Germline V lookup: CDR1 MNHEY, CDR2 SMNVEV (reference sequence). Trimming took 5 bases from V and 5 from J, leaving 12 bases between them. CDR3 length equals 13 residues. CDR3 in amino acids: CASSTSFSETQYF. For the CDR3, the DNA is TGTGCCAGCAGTACCTCATTCTCGGAGACCCAGTACTTC.

This clone was detected only once. V and J are TRBV12-5 and TRBJ2-3; 8 positions agree with TRBD1. The J segment lost 6 bases and the V segment lost 3 bases, leaving 5 bases of the junction unmatched. CDR3 length equals 14 residues. Germline loops: CDR1 LGHNT, CDR2 FRNRAP. The DNA of the CDR3 is TGTGCTAGTGGTTTCCAGGGGGCTGAGGATACGCAGTATTTT. This translates into CASGFQGAEDTQYF.

The rearrangement uses TRBV11-3 and TRBJ2-3, with unresolved D. Between the trimmed V and J ends, which lost 1 base and 6 bases, there was a span of 14 bases. CDR3 length equals 15 residues. Germline values: CDR1 SGHNT, CDR2 YENEEA. DNA for the CDR3: TGTGCCAGCAGCTTAGGGGTGGGCTTTACGGATACGCAGTATTTT. As protein: CASSLGVGFTDTQYF.